This T cell receptor beta chain was recorded in a study of beta chain features in type 1 diabetes. Points from the study as a whole: Moderately but significantly shorter TCRB CDR3s were found in Type 1 diabetes patients in all four CD4+ subsets. Comparison showed that naive, central memory and Treg TCRB repertoires appeared more similar among patients than among healthy donors.

cDNA synthesis used the whole RNA isolate, giving expressed TCRB sequences. Assay used: immunoSEQ multiplex PCR; TCRdb lists only in-frame clones, some missing. Of 600,000 to 700,000 clones in the sample, around 12% are singletons; the top ten hold 0.095% to 0.15%. Trimming took 1 base from V and 8 from J, leaving 15 bases between them. Germline V gene sequence: CDR1 GTSNPN, CDR2 SVGIG (reference sequence). CDR3 length: 14 amino acids. This clone showed up just a few times. Its antigen is not identified. The material sequenced was naive CD4+ T cells from blood. This TCR came from a man aged 30 to 45 with type 1 diabetes. The chain employs TRBV30 and TRBJ2-1; TRBD2 is a possible D gene (6 bases). As DNA, the CDR3 is TGTGCCTGGAGTGGTTTAGCTGGGGGGTATGAGCAGTTCTTC. It is translated as CAWSGLAGGYEQFF.